Sequencing of this T cell receptor beta chain was carried out in a study of OX40 agonist ivuxolimab in advanced cancers. Findings of the study overall: At doses 0.1 to 3.0 mg/kg, CD4+ and CD8+ clones expanded.

With respect to this clone: Its antigen remains unknown.

Sequencing used immunoSEQ multiplex PCR; TCRdb keeps in-frame clones, though not all of them. This sample yields tens of thousands of clones, of which over 80% are seen a single time; roughly 0.56% belongs to the top ten. The TCR originated in an adult with an advanced solid tumor such as melanoma, head and neck, liver or kidney cancer. This specimen was CD4+ or CD8+ T cells sorted from blood, taken in a trial of the OX40 agonist ivuxolimab.

The CDR3 region is CASSPPERVLETQYF. CDR3 DNA: TGTGCCAGCTCACCACCCGAAAGGGTGTTGGAGACCCAGTACTTC. The rearrangement links TRBV18 to TRBJ2-5; D ambiguous. Germline values: CDR1 KGHSH, CDR2 LQKENI. The CDR3 totals 15 residues. Trimming removed 0 bases from V and 5 bases from J, with 13 bases in between. Variable domain in full (rest from reference TRBV18 and TRBJ2-5): NAGVMQNPRHLVRRRGQEARLRCSPMKGHSHVYWYRQLPEEGLKFMVYLQKENIIDESGMPKERFSAEFPKEGPSILRIQQVVRGDSAAYFCASSPPERVLETQYFGPGTRLLVL.